These 27 T cell receptor beta chains came from one sample sequenced in a study of shared clonotypes between healthy human individuals. Some clones are missing from TCRdb's copy, which holds only in-frame ones; the method was immunoSEQ multiplex PCR. This sample carries around 2,000,000 clones, 90% to 95% of them seen once, and the ten largest clones take under 0.15%. Sample: naive CD4+ T cells sorted from blood. The subset is: CD45RA+ positively selected. The receptors were sampled from a man younger than 30 in good health.

A note on this clone: Distinct nucleotide sequences in the sample also encode this CDR3. The chain combines TRBV5-1 with TRBJ1-2; TRBD1 is a possible D gene (6 bases). CDR3 length: 13 residues. The V gene's germline CDR1 is SGHRS and CDR2 YFSETQ. V gave up 4 bases and J gave up 3 bases, with 10 bases separating them. The CDR3 sequence: CASSLRGDYGYTF. The CDR3, as DNA: TGCGCCAGCAGCCTGAGGGGGGACTATGGCTACACCTTC.

The chain employs TRBV19 and TRBJ1-1; a possible D gene is TRBD1 (5 bases). The CDR3 has 11 residues. V was cut by 5 bases and J by 8 bases, with 9 bases left in between. CDR1 and CDR2 from the germline V gene are LNHDA and SQIVND (reference sequence). The CDR3 loop reads CASSSREEAFF. The CDR3 DNA sequence: TGTGCCAGTAGTTCCAGGGAAGAAGCTTTCTTT.

The V gene is TRBV6-1, the J gene TRBJ1-1; a weak D match, TRBD1 (5 bases). V was shortened by 1 base and J by 7 bases, with 16 bases between the two germline ends. The CDR3 runs 15 residues. CDR1 is MNHNS, CDR2 SASEGT, per germline. CDR3 sequence: CASSEGQRRRNEAFF. The CDR3 nucleotides are TGTGCCAGCAGTGAAGGACAGCGAAGAAGGAATGAAGCTTTCTTT.

This chain uses TRBV15 with TRBJ2-5; a weak D match, TRBD2 (5 bases). Trimming removed 4 bases at V and 5 bases at J, with 14 bases between. CDR1 and CDR2 from the germline V gene are LNHNV and YYDKDF (reference sequence). The CDR3 runs to 14 residues. CDR3 loop: CATSTRVPRETQYF. CDR3 nucleotides: TGTGCCACCAGCACGAGGGTGCCGCGGGAGACCCAGTACTTC.

The chain has TRBV29-1 and TRBJ2-7, with 10 bases that match TRBD1. The CDR3 is 13 amino acids. Germline V gene lookup returns CDR1 SQVTM and CDR2 ANQGSEA. V lost 5 bases and J lost 4; bases outside the gene matches: 5. CDR3 loop: CSVTRTGGYEQYF. CDR3 bases: TGCAGCGTTACCCGGACAGGGGGGTACGAGCAGTACTTC.

This chain connects TRBV10-1 to TRBJ2-3; 12 bases line up with TRBD2. Looked up from germline, CDR1 is WNHNN and CDR2 is SYGVQD (reference sequence). This CDR3 is 16 amino acids long. With 4 bases clipped from V and 3 bases from J, the junction kept 5 bases outside the gene matches. CDR3 coding DNA: TGCGCCAGCAGTGCGGCTAGCGGGGGGGCAACAGATACGCAGTATTTT. Its protein is CASSAASGGATDTQYF.

This chain joins TRBV2 and TRBJ1-1; 9 bases are shared with TRBD1. The germline V gene has CDR1 SNHLY and CDR2 FYNNEI. This CDR3 comprises 13 residues. V was pared by 6 bases and J by 8 bases, with 7 bases of the junction left unmatched. CDR3: CASRETGGLEAFF. CDR3 nucleotides: TGTGCCAGCAGGGAGACAGGGGGGTTGGAAGCTTTCTTT. The whole variable domain, remainder taken from reference TRBV2 and TRBJ1-1, is EPEVTQTPSHQVTQMGQEVILRCVPISNHLYFYWYRQILGQKVEFLVSFYNNEISEKSEIFDDQFSVERPDGSNFTLKIRSTKLEDSAMYFCASRETGGLEAFFGQGTRLTVV.

With regard to this clone: At one end, the junction sequence differs from germline, possibly due to a read error. This sequence joins TRBV4-1 and TRBJ1-1; possibly TRBD1 for D (6 bases). Germline loops: CDR1 MGHRA, CDR2 YSYEKL. The CDR3 is 15 amino acids. CDR3 amino acids: CANSQADRDYTEAFF. CDR3 nucleotides: TGCGCCAACAGCCAAGCGGACAGAGACTACACTGAAGCTTTCTTT.

This chain joins TRBV5-4 and TRBJ2-4, with a possible D match to TRBD2 (7 bases). Germline loops: CDR1 SGHNT, CDR2 YYREEE (reference sequence). V was cut by 3 bases and J by 3 bases, with 16 bases left in between. The CDR3 sequence is 16 residues long. The chain's CDR3 is CASSSPVGGGKNIQYF. Here the CDR3 DNA reads TGTGCCAGCAGCTCCCCGGTGGGAGGGGGCAAAAACATTCAGTACTTC.

This chain links TRBV2 with TRBJ1-1; D gene unclear. This CDR3 has 13 amino acids. The germline CDR1 and CDR2 sequences are SNHLY and FYNNEI. Between the trimmed V and J ends, which lost 7 bases and 1 base, there was a span of 10 bases. The CDR3 here is CASNMGENTEAFF. The CDR3 DNA follows: TGTGCCAGCAACATGGGAGAGAACACTGAAGCTTTCTTT.

This clone was seen just once. The rearrangement links TRBV2 to TRBJ1-2; perhaps TRBD1 as D (5 bases). Trimming shortened V by 0 bases and J by 6 bases, and 20 bases separated the two germline ends. Per germline, CDR1 SNHLY and CDR2 FYNNEI. This CDR3 is 17 amino acids long. CDR3 coding DNA: TGTGCCAGCAGTGAAGCGGGTCTGGGGCGGTCGGCTGATGGCTACACCTTC. Translation: CASSEAGLGRSADGYTF.

The chain couples TRBV10-3 to TRBJ2-2; 7 bases agree with TRBD1. The V gene end was trimmed by 10 bases and the J gene end by 5 bases; junction bases not matched to a gene: 10. The CDR3 covers 14 residues. Germline V gene lookup returns CDR1 ENHRY and CDR2 SYGVKD. The CDR3 DNA follows: TGTGCCAGCTACTTGGGACAGTATACCGGGGAGCTGTTTTTT. This sequence encodes CASYLGQYTGELFF.

The CDR3 DNA sequence: TGTGCCAGCAGCTTCAGGCCCCCAGATACGCAGTATTTT. The encoded protein is CASSFRPPDTQYF. The rearrangement uses TRBV7-9 and TRBJ2-3; D call uncertain. V was pared by 3 bases and J by 4 bases, with 8 bases between. Germline V lookup: CDR1 SEHNR, CDR2 FQNEAQ (reference sequence). This CDR3 region has 13 residues.

The genes are TRBV10-3 and TRBJ1-1; TRBD1 agrees at 7 bases. Germline loops: CDR1 ENHRY, CDR2 SYGVKD. This CDR3 is built from 14 residues. V was pared by 6 bases and J by 0 bases, with 4 bases of the junction left unmatched. DNA for the CDR3: TGTGCCATCAGAGAGACAGGGTTGAACACTGAAGCTTTCTTT. This sequence encodes CAIRETGLNTEAFF.

This clone was counted once. Its ends do not fully match the called genes, so a read error is possible. The chain is built from TRBV9 and TRBJ1-2; D gene ambiguous. CDR3 length: 13 amino acids. Per the germline V gene, CDR1 is SGDLS and CDR2 is YYNGEE. This chain's CDR3 is CASSVDEPGEANF. In DNA, the CDR3 is TGTGCCAGCAGCGTAGACGAGCCCGGCGAGGCGAATTTC. The whole variable domain, remainder taken from reference TRBV9 and TRBJ1-2, is DSGVTQTPKHLITATGQRVTLRCSPRSGDLSVYWYQQSLDQGLQFLIQYYNGEERAKGNILERFSAQQFPDLHSELNLSSLELGDSALYFCASSVDEPGEANFGSGTRLTVV.

The chain is built from TRBV6-1 and TRBJ2-3, with 11 bases matching TRBD2. Germline values: CDR1 MNHNS, CDR2 SASEGT. This CDR3 has 16 residues. V lost 3 bases, J lost 2 bases, and 4 bases stayed unmatched. CDR3 DNA: TGTGCCAGCAGTGAGTCTAGCGGGGGGCCCACAGATACGCAGTATTTT. It yields the protein CASSESSGGPTDTQYF.

This chain joins TRBV9 and TRBJ1-6; possible D gene TRBD1, 5 bases. Germline CDR1 and CDR2: SGDLS and YYNGEE. V lost 3 bases to trimming and J lost 9 bases, with 13 bases between them. There are 14 residues in the CDR3. CDR3 in amino acids: CASSARGRVSPLHF. The CDR3 nucleotides are TGTGCCAGCAGCGCTCGGGGCAGGGTTTCACCCCTCCACTTT.

This chain uses TRBV6-6 with TRBJ2-7, with D possibly being TRBD1 or TRBD2 (5 bases each). V lost 4 bases, J lost 2 bases, and 12 bases lay in between. The germline gives CDR1 MNHNY, CDR2 SVGAGI (reference sequence). The length of the CDR3 is 14 residues. The CDR3, as DNA: TGTGCCAGCAGTTCGGCAGGGACCACCTACGAGCAGTACTTC. This sequence encodes CASSSAGTTYEQYF.

This clone showed up just once. The chain links TRBV19 to TRBJ1-2; weak D call: TRBD1 (6 bases). This CDR3 spans 14 amino acids. V lost 5 bases and J lost 0, with 10 bases in between. The germline V gene encodes CDR1 LNHDA and CDR2 SQIVND (reference sequence). CDR3 coding DNA: TGTGCCAGTAGTTGGGACACCCCTAACTATGGCTACACCTTC. Residues: CASSWDTPNYGYTF.

This clone appeared a single time. The chain couples TRBV30 to TRBJ2-7, with unresolved D. Trimming left V 1 base short and J 1 base short, with 11 bases between. This CDR3 region has 14 residues. Germline V gives CDR1 GTSNPN, CDR2 SVGIG (reference sequence). CDR3 protein: CAWSEGDTSYEQYF. The CDR3 bases are TGTGCCTGGAGTGAGGGCGACACATCCTACGAGCAGTACTTC.

The chain combines TRBV15 with TRBJ1-6; TRBD1 might be the D (6 bases). CDR1 is LNHNV and CDR2 is YYDKDF in the germline V gene (reference sequence). V shed 0 bases and J shed 10 bases, with 16 bases lying between them. This CDR3 has 16 residues. The CDR3 reads CATSRDLGGLESPLHF. The CDR3 DNA is TGTGCCACCAGCAGAGACCTCGGGGGGCTTGAGTCACCCCTCCACTTT.

The chain links TRBV19 to TRBJ1-1; D is undetermined. With 3 bases removed from V and 0 bases from J, the gap between germline ends came to 8 bases. The germline CDR1 and CDR2 sequences are LNHDA and SQIVND (reference sequence). The CDR3 is 14 amino acids. The CDR3 loop reads CASSMKEMNTEAFF. The CDR3 coding sequence is TGTGCCAGTAGTATGAAGGAGATGAACACTGAAGCTTTCTTT.

This rearrangement joins TRBV7-2 to TRBJ2-3, with D hard to call. Trimming took off 2 bases at V and 6 bases at J, with 15 bases between the two ends. The germline CDR1 and CDR2 sequences are SGHTA and FQGNSA. The CDR3 length is 15 residues. This CDR3 reads CASSLSLPQQDTQYF. The CDR3 DNA follows: TGTGCCAGCAGCTTATCCCTGCCCCAGCAGGATACGCAGTATTTT.

The V gene is TRBV2, the J gene TRBJ1-1; D is unclear. This CDR3 has 13 residues. Trimming stripped 6 bases from V and 1 base from J, with 9 bases between. Germline V gene data show CDR1 as SNHLY and CDR2 as FYNNEI. The CDR3 bases are TGTGCCAGCAGCTTAAATCCGAACACTGAAGCTTTCTTT. Its translation: CASSLNPNTEAFF.

The chain carries TRBV2 and TRBJ2-7; 11 bases match TRBD2. The CDR3 length is 15 residues. Germline V gene sequence: CDR1 SNHLY, CDR2 FYNNEI. Trimming took 2 bases from V and 3 from J; bases not matched to a gene: 3. CDR3 sequence (DNA): TGTGCCAGCAGTGAAATGCTAGCGGGAGGCTACGAGCAGTACTTC. Amino acid sequence: CASSEMLAGGYEQYF.

The chain uses TRBV20-1 and TRBJ2-7; no reliable D call. Trimming stripped 6 bases from V and 9 bases from J, with 12 bases between. The CDR3 runs to 10 residues. CDR1 and CDR2 from the germline V gene are DFQATT and SNEGSKA (reference sequence). CDR3 sequence: CSALSIGQYF. CDR3 sequence (DNA): TGCAGTGCGCTTAGTATCGGGCAGTACTTC.

The table lists this clone with a count of one. The J gene is TRBJ2-2, the V gene TRBV10-2, with 7 nucleotides matching TRBD1. Trimming took 7 bases from V and 7 from J; bases not matched to a gene: 6. The CDR3 totals 13 residues. The germline V gene encodes CDR1 WSHSY and CDR2 SAAADI. The CDR3 spells CASKEGAVGELFF. The CDR3 DNA follows: TGCGCCAGCAAAGAGGGGGCGGTCGGGGAGCTGTTTTTT.